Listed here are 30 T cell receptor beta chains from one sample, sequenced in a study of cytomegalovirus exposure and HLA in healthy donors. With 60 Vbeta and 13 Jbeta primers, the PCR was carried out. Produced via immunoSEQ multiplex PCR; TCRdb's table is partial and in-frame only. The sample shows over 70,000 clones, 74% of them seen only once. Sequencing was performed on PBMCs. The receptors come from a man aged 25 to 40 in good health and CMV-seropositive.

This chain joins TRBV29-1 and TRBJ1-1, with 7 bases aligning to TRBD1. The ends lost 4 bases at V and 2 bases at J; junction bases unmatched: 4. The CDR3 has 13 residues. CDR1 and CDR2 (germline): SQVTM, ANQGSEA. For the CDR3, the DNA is TGCAGCGTTGCTTCAGGGGGTAACACTGAAGCTTTCTTT. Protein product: CSVASGGNTEAFF.

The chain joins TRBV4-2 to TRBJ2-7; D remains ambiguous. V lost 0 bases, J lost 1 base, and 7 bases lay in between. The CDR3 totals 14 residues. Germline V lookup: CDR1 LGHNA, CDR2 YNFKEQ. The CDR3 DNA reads TGTGCCAGCAGCCAAGATGCGGCGTCCTACGAGCAGTACTTC. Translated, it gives CASSQDAASYEQYF.

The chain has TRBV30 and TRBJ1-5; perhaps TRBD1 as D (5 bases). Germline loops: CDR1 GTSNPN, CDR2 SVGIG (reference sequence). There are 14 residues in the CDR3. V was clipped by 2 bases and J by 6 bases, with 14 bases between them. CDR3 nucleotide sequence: TGTGCCTGGAGTACGACAGTACTCGGTCAGCCCCAGCATTTT. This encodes CAWSTTVLGQPQHF.

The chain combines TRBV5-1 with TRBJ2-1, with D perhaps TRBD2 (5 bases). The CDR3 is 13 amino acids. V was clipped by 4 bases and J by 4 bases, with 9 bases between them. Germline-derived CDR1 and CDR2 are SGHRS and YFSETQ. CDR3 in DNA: TGCGCCAGCAGCCAATGGGAGTACAATGAGCAGTTCTTC. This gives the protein CASSQWEYNEQFF.

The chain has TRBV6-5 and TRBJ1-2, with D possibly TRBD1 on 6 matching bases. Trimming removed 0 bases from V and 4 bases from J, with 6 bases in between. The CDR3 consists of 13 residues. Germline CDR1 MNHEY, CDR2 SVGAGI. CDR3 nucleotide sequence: TGTGCCAGCAGTTACTCGGACAGCTATGGCTACACCTTC. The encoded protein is CASSYSDSYGYTF.

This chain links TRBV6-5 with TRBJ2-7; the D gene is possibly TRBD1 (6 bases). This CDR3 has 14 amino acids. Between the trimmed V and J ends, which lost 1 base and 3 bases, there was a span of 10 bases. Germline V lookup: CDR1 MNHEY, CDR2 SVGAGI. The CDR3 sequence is CASSYLTGSYEQYF. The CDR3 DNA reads TGTGCCAGCAGTTACTTGACAGGAAGCTACGAGCAGTACTTC.

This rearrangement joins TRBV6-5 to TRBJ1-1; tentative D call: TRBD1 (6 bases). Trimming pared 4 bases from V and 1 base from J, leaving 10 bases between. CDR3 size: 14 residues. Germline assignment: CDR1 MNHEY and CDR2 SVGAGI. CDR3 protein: CASSFHRENTEAFF. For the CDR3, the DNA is TGTGCCAGCAGTTTTCACAGGGAGAACACTGAAGCTTTCTTT.

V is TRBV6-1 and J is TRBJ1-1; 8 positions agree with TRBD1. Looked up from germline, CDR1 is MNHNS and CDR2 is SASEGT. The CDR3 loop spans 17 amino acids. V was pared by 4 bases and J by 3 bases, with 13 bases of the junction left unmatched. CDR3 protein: CASSVSLRGRFDTEAFF. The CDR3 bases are TGTGCCAGCAGTGTCTCCCTCAGGGGGCGCTTTGACACTGAAGCTTTCTTT.

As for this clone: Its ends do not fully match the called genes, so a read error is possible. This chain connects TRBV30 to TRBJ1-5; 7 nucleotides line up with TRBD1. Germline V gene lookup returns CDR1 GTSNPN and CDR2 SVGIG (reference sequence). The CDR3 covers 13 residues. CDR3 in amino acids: CAWSVQGRQPQNF. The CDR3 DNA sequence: TGTGCCTGGAGTGTACAGGGGCGCCAGCCCCAGAATTTT.

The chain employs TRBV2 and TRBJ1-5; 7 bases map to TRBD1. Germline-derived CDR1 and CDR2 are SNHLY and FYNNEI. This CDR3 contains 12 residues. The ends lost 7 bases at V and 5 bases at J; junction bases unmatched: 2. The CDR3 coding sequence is TGTGCCAGCAATGACAGGGATCAGCCCCAGCATTTT. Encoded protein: CASNDRDQPQHF.

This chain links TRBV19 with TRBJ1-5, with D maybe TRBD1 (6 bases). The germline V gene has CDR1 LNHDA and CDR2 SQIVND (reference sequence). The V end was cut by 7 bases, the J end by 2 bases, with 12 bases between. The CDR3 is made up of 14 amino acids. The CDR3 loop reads CASTRTDGNQPQHF. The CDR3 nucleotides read TGTGCCAGTACCAGGACAGATGGCAATCAGCCCCAGCATTTT.

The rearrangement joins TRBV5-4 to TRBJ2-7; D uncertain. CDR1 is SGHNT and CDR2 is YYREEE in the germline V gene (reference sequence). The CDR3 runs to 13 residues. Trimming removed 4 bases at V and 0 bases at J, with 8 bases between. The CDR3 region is CASSTGGSYEQYF. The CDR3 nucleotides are TGTGCCAGCAGCACTGGCGGCTCCTACGAGCAGTACTTC. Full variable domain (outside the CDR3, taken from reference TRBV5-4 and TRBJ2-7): ETGVTQSPTHLIKTRGQQVTLRCSSQSGHNTVSWYQQALGQGPQFIFQYYREEENGRGNFPPRFSGLQFPNYSSELNVNALELDDSALYLCASSTGGSYEQYFGPGTRLTVT.

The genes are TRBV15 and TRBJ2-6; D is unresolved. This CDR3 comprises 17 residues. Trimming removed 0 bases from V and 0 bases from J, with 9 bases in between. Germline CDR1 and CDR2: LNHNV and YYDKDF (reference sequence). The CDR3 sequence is CATSRDPLSSGANVLTF. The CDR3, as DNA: TGTGCCACCAGCAGAGATCCCCTCAGCTCTGGGGCCAACGTCCTGACTTTC.

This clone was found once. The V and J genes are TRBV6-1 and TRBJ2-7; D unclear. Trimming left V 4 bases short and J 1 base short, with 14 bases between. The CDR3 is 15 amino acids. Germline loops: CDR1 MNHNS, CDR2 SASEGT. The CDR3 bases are TGTGCCAGCAGTGTTTCCCCAGTCTTATCCTACGAGCAGTACTTC. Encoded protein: CASSVSPVLSYEQYF.

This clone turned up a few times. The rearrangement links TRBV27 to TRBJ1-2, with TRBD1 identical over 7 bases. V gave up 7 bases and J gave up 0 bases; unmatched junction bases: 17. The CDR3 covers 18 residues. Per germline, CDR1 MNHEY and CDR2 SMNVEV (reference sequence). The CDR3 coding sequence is TGTGCCAGCACATCGACAGGGTACAACTCCGAGGCTAACTATGGCTACACCTTC. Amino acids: CASTSTGYNSEANYGYTF.

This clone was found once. Here the CDR3 reads CASNSGTLPQETQYF. Written as DNA, the CDR3 is TGTGCCAGCAACTCGGGGACTCTCCCCCAAGAGACCCAGTACTTC. V usage is TRBV6-6 and J usage is TRBJ2-5; TRBD2 might be the D (6 bases). Trimming left V 7 bases short and J 1 base short, with 16 bases between. This CDR3 has 15 residues. The germline V gene has CDR1 MNHNY and CDR2 SVGAGI (reference sequence).

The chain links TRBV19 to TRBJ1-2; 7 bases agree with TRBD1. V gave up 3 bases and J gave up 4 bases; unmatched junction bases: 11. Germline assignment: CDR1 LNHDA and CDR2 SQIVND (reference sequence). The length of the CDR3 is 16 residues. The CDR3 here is CASSMVRGVSGYGYTF. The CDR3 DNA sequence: TGTGCCAGTAGTATGGTCAGGGGGGTAAGCGGCTATGGCTACACCTTC.

The CDR3 is CASSLSGQGALGTEAFF. As DNA, the CDR3 is TGTGCCAGCAGTTTATCGGGACAGGGGGCCCTCGGCACTGAAGCTTTCTTT. V gene TRBV27 combines with J gene TRBJ1-1; 12 bases line up with TRBD1. Germline CDR1 is MNHEY and CDR2 is SMNVEV (reference sequence). CDR3 length: 17 residues. V lost 0 bases and J lost 4; bases outside the gene matches: 6.

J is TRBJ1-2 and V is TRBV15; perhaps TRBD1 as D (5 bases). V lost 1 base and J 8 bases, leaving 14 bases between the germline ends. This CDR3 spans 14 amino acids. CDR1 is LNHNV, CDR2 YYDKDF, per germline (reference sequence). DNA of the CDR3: TGTGCCACCAGCAGAGCCAACGCAGGGAACGGCTACACCTTC. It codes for CATSRANAGNGYTF. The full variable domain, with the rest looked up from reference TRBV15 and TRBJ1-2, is DAMVIQNPRYQVTQFGKPVTLSCSQTLNHNVMYWYQQKSSQAPKLLFHYYDKDFNNEADTPDNFQSRRPNTSFCFLDIRSPGLGDTAMYLCATSRANAGNGYTFGSGTRLTVV.

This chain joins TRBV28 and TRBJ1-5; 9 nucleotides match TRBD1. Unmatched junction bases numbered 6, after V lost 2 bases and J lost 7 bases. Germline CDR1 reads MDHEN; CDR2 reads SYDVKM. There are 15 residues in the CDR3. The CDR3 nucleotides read TGTGCCAGCAGTTTAATGGACAGGGGTGAGCAGCCCCAGCATTTT. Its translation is CASSLMDRGEQPQHF. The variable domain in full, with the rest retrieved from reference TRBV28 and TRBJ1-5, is DVKVTQSSRYLVKRTGEKVFLECVQDMDHENMFWYRQDPGLGLRLIYFSYDVKMKEKGDIPEGYSVSREKKERFSLILESASTNQTSMYLCASSLMDRGEQPQHFGDGTRLSIL.

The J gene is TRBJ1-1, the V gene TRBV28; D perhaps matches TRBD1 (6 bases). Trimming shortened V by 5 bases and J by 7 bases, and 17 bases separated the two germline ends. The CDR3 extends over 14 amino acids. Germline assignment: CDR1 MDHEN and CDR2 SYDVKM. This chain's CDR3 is CASSPRGPTNEAFF. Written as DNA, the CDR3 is TGTGCCAGCAGTCCCAGGGGACCGACAAATGAAGCTTTCTTT.

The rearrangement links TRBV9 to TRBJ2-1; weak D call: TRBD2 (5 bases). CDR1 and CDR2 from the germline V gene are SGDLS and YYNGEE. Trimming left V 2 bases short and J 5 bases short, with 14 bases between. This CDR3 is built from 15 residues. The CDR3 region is CASSVTDFKNNEQFF. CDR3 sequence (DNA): TGTGCCAGCAGCGTTACGGACTTCAAAAACAATGAGCAGTTCTTC.

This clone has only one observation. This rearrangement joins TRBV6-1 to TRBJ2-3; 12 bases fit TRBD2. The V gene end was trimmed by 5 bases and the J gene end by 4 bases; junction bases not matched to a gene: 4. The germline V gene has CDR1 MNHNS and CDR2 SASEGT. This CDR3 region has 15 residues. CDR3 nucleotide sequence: TGTGCCAGCAGTACCGCTAGCGGGGGGGCAGATACGCAGTATTTT. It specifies CASSTASGGADTQYF.

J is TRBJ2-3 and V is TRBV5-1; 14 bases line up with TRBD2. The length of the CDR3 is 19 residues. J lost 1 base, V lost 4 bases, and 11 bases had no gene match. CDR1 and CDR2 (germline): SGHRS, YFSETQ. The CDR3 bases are TGCGCCAGCAGCCCTCGAGGGACTAGCGGGGGCTCCGGCACAGATACGCAGTATTTT. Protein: CASSPRGTSGGSGTDTQYF.

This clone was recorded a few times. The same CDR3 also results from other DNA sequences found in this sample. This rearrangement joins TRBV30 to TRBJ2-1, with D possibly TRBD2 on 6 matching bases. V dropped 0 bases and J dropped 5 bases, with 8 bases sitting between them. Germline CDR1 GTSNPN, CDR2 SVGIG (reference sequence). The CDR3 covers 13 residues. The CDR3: CAWSVGGNNEQFF. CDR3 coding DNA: TGTGCCTGGAGTGTTGGCGGGAACAATGAGCAGTTCTTC. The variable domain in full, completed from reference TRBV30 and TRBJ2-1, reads SQTIHQWPATLVQPVGSPLSLECTVEGTSNPNLYWYRQAAGRGLQLLFYSVGIGQISSEVPQNLSASRPQDRQFILSSKKLLLSDSGFYLCAWSVGGNNEQFFGPGTRLTVL.

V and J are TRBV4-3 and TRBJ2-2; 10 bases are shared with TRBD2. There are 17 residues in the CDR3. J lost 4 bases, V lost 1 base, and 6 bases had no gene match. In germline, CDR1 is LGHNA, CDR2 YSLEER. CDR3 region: CASSQGSASGGTGELFF. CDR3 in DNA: TGCGCCAGCAGCCAAGGCTCTGCTAGCGGGGGCACCGGGGAGCTGTTTTTT.

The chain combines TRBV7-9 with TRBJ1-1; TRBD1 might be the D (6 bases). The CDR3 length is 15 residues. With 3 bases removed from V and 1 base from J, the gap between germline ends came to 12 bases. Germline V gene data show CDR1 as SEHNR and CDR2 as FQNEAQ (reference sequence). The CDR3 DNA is TGTGCCAGCAGCTTCACGGGACATCGGAACACTGAAGCTTTCTTT. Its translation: CASSFTGHRNTEAFF.

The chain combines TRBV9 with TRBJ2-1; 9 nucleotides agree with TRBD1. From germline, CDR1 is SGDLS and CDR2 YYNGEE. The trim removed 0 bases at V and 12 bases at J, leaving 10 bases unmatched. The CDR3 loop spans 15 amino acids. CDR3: CASSVDGTGSVWQFF. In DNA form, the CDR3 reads TGTGCCAGCAGCGTAGATGGGACAGGGTCTGTGTGGCAGTTCTTC.

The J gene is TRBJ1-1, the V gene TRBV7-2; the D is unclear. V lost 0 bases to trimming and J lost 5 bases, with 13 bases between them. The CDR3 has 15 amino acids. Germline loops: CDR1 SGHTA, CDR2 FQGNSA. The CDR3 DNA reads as TGTGCCAGCAGCTTAGCGCAGAAGGGAGGAACTGAAGCTTTCTTT. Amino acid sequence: CASSLAQKGGTEAFF.

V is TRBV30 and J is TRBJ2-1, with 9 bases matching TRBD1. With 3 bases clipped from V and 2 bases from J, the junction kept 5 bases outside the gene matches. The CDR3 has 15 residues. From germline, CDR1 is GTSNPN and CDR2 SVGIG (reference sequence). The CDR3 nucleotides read TGTGCCTGGAGCTCCGGGACAGGGCCCTACAATGAGCAGTTCTTC. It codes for CAWSSGTGPYNEQFF.